The following is a T cell receptor beta chain sequence with its context. Time point meaning: new active TB diagnosis, blood taken before or within 7 days of starting treatment. The sample comes from a study of T cells in tuberculosis. The assay was immunoSEQ multiplex PCR, and TCRdb's table has in-frame clones only and misses some. The sample consists of about 33,000 clones, 70% to 90% of them appearing once. CDR3 length equals 17 residues. V was clipped by 4 bases and J by 6 bases, with 22 bases between them. Germline values: CDR1 SGHNT, CDR2 YYREEE (reference sequence). This clonotype was sampled from an adult with tuberculosis. The sample in question was PBMCs, obtained at tuberculosis diagnosis. This chain connects TRBV5-4 to TRBJ2-2; a possible D gene is TRBD1 (6 bases). In DNA form, the CDR3 reads TGTGCCAGCAGCAAAGTCCAGGGGTCCGAGTCACCCGGGGAGCTGTTTTTT. Amino acid sequence: CASSKVQGSESPGELFF. Using reference TRBV5-4 and TRBJ2-2 for the parts outside the CDR3, the full variable domain is ETGVTQSPTHLIKTRGQQVTLRCSSQSGHNTVSWYQQALGQGPQFIFQYYREEENGRGNFPPRFSGLQFPNYSSELNVNALELDDSALYLCASSKVQGSESPGELFFGEGSRLTVL.